This TCR beta chain emerged from a study of blood T cell repertoires in COVID-19. Per the authors' pipeline: Amplification of reference gene primers provided the estimated nucleated cell counts. Only in-frame clones appear in the TCRdb table, and some are missing; sequencing was by immunoSEQ multiplex PCR. V, J and clone size are those of that table, while D and trimming were read from the DNA. This table has 320,000 or so clones, about 90% appearing once. The CDR3 runs to 14 residues. From germline, CDR1 is SGHTA and CDR2 FQGNSA. Germline trimming cut 5 bases from V and 0 bases from J; bases unmatched to any gene: 3.

Sequencing was performed on PBMCs or T cells enriched from blood (not recorded which). V and J are TRBV7-2 and TRBJ2-7; 8 nucleotides match TRBD2. The source of this sequence is a woman aged 25 to 45 who had recovered from COVID-19. CDR3 in DNA: TGTGCCAGCAGCCCCGGGACTAGCTCCTACGAGCAGTACTTC. Residues: CASSPGTSSYEQYF.